The TCR beta chain under discussion was sequenced for a study of low-dose radiotherapy and immunotherapy resistance in tumors. The wider study: The fractionation for Cohort 1 was 0.5 Gy per fraction every 2 weeks, totaling 6.5 Gy. A total of 13 Gy over 26 weeks was given to Cohort 2 as 1 Gy per fraction every two weeks.

Germline loops: CDR1 MNHEY, CDR2 SVGEGT. J gave up 5 bases and V 4 bases, and 1 base lay outside the gene matches. The CDR3 extends over 13 amino acids. This clonotype was seen many times. Time point in this sample: after trial treatment. Treatment here: LDRT plus nivolumab, ipilimumab, low-dose cyclophosphamide and aspirin (RACIN trial). In the RACIN dose-escalation trial, donors got nivolumab plus ipilimumab with aspirin, cyclophosphamide and radiotherapy. Covering alpha and beta chains, TRAV- and TRBV-specific primers were used for the first-strand cDNA. Both a constant-region primer and a V-primer adapter served to amplify TCRs across roughly 20 PCR cycles. The mRNA that was isolated underwent amplification by in vitro transcription. TCRdb reprocessed the reads with MiXCR, giving one entry per CDR3 protein. The sample includes about 97,000 distinct CDR3 sequences, less than 25% of them seen just once.

The sequenced sample was PBMCs, obtained after low-dose radiotherapy plus immunotherapy. The sequence was obtained from a male donor with prostate cancer. The chain employs TRBV6-2 or TRBV6-3 and TRBJ1-4; TRBD1 matches 7 bases. In nucleotides, the CDR3 is TGTGCCAGCAGTTTGGACAGGAATGAAAAACTGTTTTTT. Amino acids: CASSLDRNEKLFF.